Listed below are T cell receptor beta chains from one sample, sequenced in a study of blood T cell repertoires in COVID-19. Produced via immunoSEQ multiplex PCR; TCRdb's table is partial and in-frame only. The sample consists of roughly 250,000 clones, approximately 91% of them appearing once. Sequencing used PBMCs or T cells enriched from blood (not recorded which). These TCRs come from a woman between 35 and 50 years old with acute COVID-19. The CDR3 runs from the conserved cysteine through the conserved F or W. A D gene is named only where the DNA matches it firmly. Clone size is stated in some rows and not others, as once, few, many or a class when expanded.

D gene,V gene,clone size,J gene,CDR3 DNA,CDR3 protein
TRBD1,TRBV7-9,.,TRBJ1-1,TGTGCCAGCAGCTTTCAGGACAGGGGGCTAGGGACTGAAGCTTTCTTT,CASSFQDRGLGTEAFF
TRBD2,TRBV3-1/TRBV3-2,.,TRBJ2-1,TGTGCCAGCAGCAAACGGGCCCTGGGGGGGGACAATGAGCAGTTCTTC,CASSKRALGGDNEQFF
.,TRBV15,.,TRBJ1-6,TGTGCCACCAGCAGAGATCAGGGGATAATGTCACCCCTCCACTTT,CATSRDQGIMSPLHF
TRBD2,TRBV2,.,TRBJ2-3,TGTGCCAGCAGCGCGCGGACTAGCGGGGGGTATACGCAGTATTTT,CASSARTSGGYTQYF
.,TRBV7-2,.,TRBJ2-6,TGTGCCAGCAGCCCACAACAGGGATCCGGCTCTGGGGCCAACGTCCTGACTTTC,CASSPQQGSGSGANVLTF
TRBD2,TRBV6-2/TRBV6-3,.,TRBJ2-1,TGTGCCAGCAGCCAAACTAGCGCCTCCTACAATGAGCAGTTCTTC,CASSQTSASYNEQFF
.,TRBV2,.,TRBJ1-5,TGTGCCAGCAGAGACGGGTATAGCAATCAGCCCCAGCATTTT,CASRDGYSNQPQHF
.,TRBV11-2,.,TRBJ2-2,TGTGCCAGCAGCTTTGACAGAAACACCGGGGAGCTGTTTTTT,CASSFDRNTGELFF
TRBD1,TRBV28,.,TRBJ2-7,TGTGCCAGCAGTCCGGTTGGGACAGGGACCTACGAGCAGTACTTC,CASSPVGTGTYEQYF
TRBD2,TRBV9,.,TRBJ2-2,TGTGCCAGCAGCGTAGGAGCGGGAGCCGACGGGGAGCTGTTTTTT,CASSVGAGADGELFF
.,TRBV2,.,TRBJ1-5,TGTGCCAGCAGTCGGGACTGGGCGAGTCAGCCCCAGCATTTT,CASSRDWASQPQHF
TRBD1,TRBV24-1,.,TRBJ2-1,TGTGCCACCAGTGGTACAGGGGGCGGTTTTGATGAGCAGTTCTTC,CATSGTGGGFDEQFF
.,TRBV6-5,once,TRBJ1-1,TGTGCCAGCACACCCTACGGGGGCACTGAAGCTTTCTTT,CASTPYGGTEAFF
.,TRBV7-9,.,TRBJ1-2,TGTGCCAGCAGTTCAGCAAACTTTGGACAAGAGGGCTACACCTTC,CASSSANFGQEGYTF
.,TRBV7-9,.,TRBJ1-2,TGTGCCAGCAGCTTCGAACAGGAAAATGGCTACACCTTC,CASSFEQENGYTF
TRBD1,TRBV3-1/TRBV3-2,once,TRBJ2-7,TGTGCCAGCAGCCAAGTTAGGGGACCCGGGACAGGCAACTACGAGCAGTACTTC,CASSQVRGPGTGNYEQYF
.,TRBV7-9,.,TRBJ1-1,TGTGCCAGCAGTGCGGGGATTGCTGAAGCTTTCTTT,CASSAGIAEAFF
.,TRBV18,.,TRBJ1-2,TGTGCCAGCTCGACTATCTTTGTGGAGGGACGGTATGGCTACACCTTC,CASSTIFVEGRYGYTF
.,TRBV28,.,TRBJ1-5,TGTGCCAGCAGTTTCTTTGGGGAGTCTAGCAATCAGCCCCAGCATTTT,CASSFFGESSNQPQHF
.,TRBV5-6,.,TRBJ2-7,TGTGCCAGCAACCGCGGGACAGTTATTTCCTACGAGCAGTACTTC,CASNRGTVISYEQYF
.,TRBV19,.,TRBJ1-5,TGTGCCAGTATCTCTGGGGCAACAATTAATCAGCCCCAGCATTTT,CASISGATINQPQHF
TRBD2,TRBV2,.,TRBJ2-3,TGTGCCAGTCGGCCCGGACTAGCGGGGACAGATACGCAGTATTTT,CASRPGLAGTDTQYF
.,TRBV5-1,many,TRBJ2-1,TGCGCCAGCAGCTTGACACCCTACAATGAGCAGTTCTTC,CASSLTPYNEQFF
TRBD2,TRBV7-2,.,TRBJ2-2,TGTGCCAGCAGCTGGGGGACTAGCGGAGCAACCGGGGAGCTGTTTTTT,CASSWGTSGATGELFF
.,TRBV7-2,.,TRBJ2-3,TGTGCCAGCAGCTTAGTGGTAGTTAACCCTGGGCAGTATTTT,CASSLVVVNPGQYF
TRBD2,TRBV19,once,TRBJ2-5,TGTGCCAGTAATCGGGGGGGAGCGGGAAAAGAGACCCAGTACTTC,CASNRGGAGKETQYF
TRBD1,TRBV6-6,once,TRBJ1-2,TGTGCCAGCACCAGATGGACAGGCCCGTATGGCTACACCTTC,CASTRWTGPYGYTF
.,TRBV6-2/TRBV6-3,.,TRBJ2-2,TGTGCCAGCAGTTACGGGGCAGGGGTGGTCACCGGGGAGCTGTTTTTT,CASSYGAGVVTGELFF
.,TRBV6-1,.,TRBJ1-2,TGTGCCAGCAGTGAAGGCGGCAGCTATGGCTACACCTTC,CASSEGGSYGYTF
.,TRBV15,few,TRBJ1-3,TGTGCCACCAGCAGAGATTGGGGAGGACCTCACGACGGAAACACCATATATTTT,CATSRDWGGPHDGNTIYF
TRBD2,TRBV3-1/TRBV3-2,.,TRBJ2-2,TGTGCCAGCAGCCAAACTAGCGGACCCACCGGGGAGCTGTTTTTT,CASSQTSGPTGELFF
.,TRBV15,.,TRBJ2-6,TGTGCCACCAGCAGAGGGGCAACTTCTGGGGCCAACGTCCTGACTTTC,CATSRGATSGANVLTF
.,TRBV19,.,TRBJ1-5,TGTGCCAGTAGTATCCCCCTAACCCCCCATCAGCCCCAGCATTTT,CASSIPLTPHQPQHF
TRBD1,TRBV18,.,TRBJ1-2,TGTGCCAGCTCAGCCGGGACAGCTAACTATGGCTACACCTTC,CASSAGTANYGYTF
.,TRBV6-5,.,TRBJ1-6,TGTGCCAGCAGGGACTCGACGCGGTATAATTCACCCCTCCACTTT,CASRDSTRYNSPLHF
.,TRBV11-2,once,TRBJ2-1,TGTGCCAGCAGCGCCCGGGACTCTGGGCAGTTCTTC,CASSARDSGQFF